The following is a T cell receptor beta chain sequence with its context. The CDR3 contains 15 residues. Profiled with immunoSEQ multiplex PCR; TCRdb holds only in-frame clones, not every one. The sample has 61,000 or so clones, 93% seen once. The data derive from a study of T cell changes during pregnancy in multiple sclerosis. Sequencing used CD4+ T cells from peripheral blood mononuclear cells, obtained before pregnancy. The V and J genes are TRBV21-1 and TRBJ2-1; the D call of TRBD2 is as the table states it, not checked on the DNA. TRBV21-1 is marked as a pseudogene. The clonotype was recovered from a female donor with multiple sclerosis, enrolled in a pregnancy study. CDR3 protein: CASSERDFSYNEQFF. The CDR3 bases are TGTGCCAGCAGCGAACGGGACTTCTCCTACAATGAGCAGTTCTTC.